This TCR beta chain was identified during a study of blood T cells in healthy people across ages. Study-wide results and limits: Donor CMV status was unknown, possibly confounding expanded clonotype changes. Without sorted subsets, naive and antigen-experienced compartments could not be conclusively compared.

Donors ranged from roughly 6 to 90 years old and were healthy Caucasians in Russia. Of note for this clonotype: Its antigen is unknown.

The V gene end was trimmed by 8 bases and the J gene end by 4 bases; junction bases not matched to a gene: 10. The CDR3 totals 15 residues. The second PCR ran about 6 to 12 cycles with a sample-barcoded 5' primer and J-beta primers. TCRdb processed the 5' RACE reads anew with MiXCR; each CDR3 protein has one entry. Of around 1.5 million distinct CDR3 sequences listed, approximately 60% are singletons. The specimen sequenced was blood. The genes are TRBV12-3 or TRBV12-4 and TRBJ2-1, with 8 bases matching TRBD1. This sequence was found in a man younger than 30 in good health. The CDR3 DNA sequence: TGTGCCAGCGTCTCTCTCACAGGGGGATACAATGAGCAGTTCTTC. This sequence encodes CASVSLTGGYNEQFF.